These 7 T cell receptor beta chains were all obtained from the same sample, sequenced in a study of brain T cells in children with intractable seizures. The time point: blood from clinic visit 5 months post-surgery; TSC patient then seizure free. Clones were sequenced by immunoSEQ multiplex PCR, and TCRdb holds only the in-frame ones, with some missing. The repertoire includes about 320,000 clones, more than 85% of them detected once, and roughly 6% sits in the top ten. The sample consisted of peripheral blood, taken less than 6 months after surgery. Every receptor here comes from a boy less than two years old with tuberous sclerosis and intractable seizures.

This chain joins TRBV6-5 and TRBJ2-5; a weak D match, TRBD1 (5 bases). The CDR3 length is 11 residues. V was pared by 6 bases and J by 5 bases, with 7 bases between. Germline CDR1 MNHEY, CDR2 SVGAGI. The CDR3 region has the DNA TGTGCCAGCAGGAAGGGGGAGACCCAGTACTTC. It codes for CASRKGETQYF.

This chain uses TRBV3-1 (or the pseudogene TRBV3-2) with TRBJ1-1; tentatively, D is TRBD1 (5 bases). This CDR3 comprises 15 residues. Germline CDR1 LGHDT, CDR2 YNNKEL (reference sequence). Between the trimmed V and J ends, which lost 0 bases and 4 bases, there was a span of 12 bases. CDR3 residues: CASSQDRELVTEAFF. The CDR3 DNA reads TGTGCCAGCAGCCAAGACAGGGAATTGGTCACTGAAGCTTTCTTT.

V usage is TRBV30 and J usage is TRBJ1-6; 8 nucleotides line up with TRBD1. Germline loops: CDR1 GTSNPN, CDR2 SVGIG (reference sequence). J gave up 12 bases and V 3 bases, and 13 bases lay outside the gene matches. This CDR3 has 15 amino acids. The CDR3 sequence is CAWSQGAWGVGPLHF. CDR3 DNA: TGTGCCTGGAGCCAGGGGGCATGGGGCGTGGGACCCCTCCACTTT. Variable domain in full (rest from reference TRBV30 and TRBJ1-6): SQTIHQWPATLVQPVGSPLSLECTVEGTSNPNLYWYRQAAGRGLQLLFYSVGIGQISSEVPQNLSASRPQDRQFILSSKKLLLSDSGFYLCAWSQGAWGVGPLHFGNGTRLTVT.

V is TRBV20-1 and J is TRBJ2-1; D is unclear. The germline CDR1 and CDR2 sequences are DFQATT and SNEGSKA (reference sequence). CDR3 length: 15 residues. Trimming left V 3 bases short and J 4 bases short, with 16 bases between. CDR3 bases: TGCAGTGCTAGTTTCCGGGCAACGGTGTACAATGAGCAGTTCTTC. Its translation is CSASFRATVYNEQFF.

CDR3 protein: CASSEGQGTGYTF. The CDR3 coding sequence is TGTGCCAGCAGTGAAGGACAGGGTACGGGCTACACCTTC. The chain employs TRBV6-4 and TRBJ1-2, with TRBD1 matching 8 bases. This CDR3 spans 13 amino acids. Germline V gives CDR1 MRHNA, CDR2 SNTAGT. After removal of 3 bases from V and 8 bases from J, the junction contained 5 bases not matched to a gene.

The chain recombines TRBV6-5 with TRBJ2-7, with D perhaps TRBD2 (5 bases). Trimming took 3 bases from V and 4 from J, leaving 13 bases between them. The length of the CDR3 is 14 residues. Germline V gene data show CDR1 as MNHEY and CDR2 as SVGAGI. The CDR3 DNA reads as TGTGCCAGCAGTTATTGGACGGGAAAATACGAGCAGTACTTC. It translates to CASSYWTGKYEQYF.

This clone was recorded once. The CDR3 sequence is CASSHPAGLAGGLQETQYF. For the CDR3, the DNA is TGTGCCAGCAGCCATCCAGCGGGACTAGCGGGGGGGCTGCAAGAGACCCAGTACTTC. The chain uses TRBV3-1 (or the pseudogene TRBV3-2) and TRBJ2-5; 16 positions agree with TRBD2. The trim removed 3 bases at V and 2 bases at J, leaving 9 bases unmatched. This CDR3 contains 19 residues. Germline CDR1 reads LGHDT; CDR2 reads YNNKEL (reference sequence).